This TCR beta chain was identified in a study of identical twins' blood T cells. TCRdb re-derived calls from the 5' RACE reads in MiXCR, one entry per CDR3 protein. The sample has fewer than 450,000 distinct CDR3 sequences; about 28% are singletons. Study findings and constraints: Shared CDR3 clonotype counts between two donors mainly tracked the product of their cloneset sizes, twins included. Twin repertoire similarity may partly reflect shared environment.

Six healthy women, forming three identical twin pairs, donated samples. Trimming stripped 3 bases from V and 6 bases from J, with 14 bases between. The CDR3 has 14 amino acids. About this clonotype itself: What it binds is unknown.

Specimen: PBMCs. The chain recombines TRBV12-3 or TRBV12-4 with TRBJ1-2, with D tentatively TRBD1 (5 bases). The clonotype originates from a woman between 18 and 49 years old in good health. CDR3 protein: CASSLGVGSHGYTF. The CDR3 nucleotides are TGTGCCAGCAGTTTGGGGGTTGGCAGCCATGGCTACACCTTC.